This TCR beta chain was found in a study of spatial heterogeneity in lung cancer. Whole-study results and caveats: Whereas they appeared in blood less at follow-up, ubiquitous expanded tumor TCRs appeared there more at resection.

All TCR cDNA molecules were individually tagged with a unique molecular identifier. MiXCR, applied by TCRdb to the 5' RACE reads, yields one record per CDR3 protein. This sample has around 89,000 distinct CDR3 sequences, with more than 10% found just once. Time point noted: sample taken at primary tumor resection. From tumor, nontumor lung or frozen PBMC, whole RNA was taken unsorted for sequencing. With 8 bases removed from V and 0 bases from J, the gap between germline ends came to 14 bases. Germline values: CDR1 DFQATT, CDR2 SNEGSKA (reference sequence). The CDR3 is made up of 14 amino acids. This clonotype was found a few times. Its specificity is not known.

V is TRBV20-1 and J is TRBJ2-4, with D perhaps TRBD1 or TRBD2 (5 bases each). The specimen was PBMCs, collected at surgery. The source is a male donor with early-stage non-small cell lung cancer. CDR3 in amino acids: CSSEGLLAKNIQYF. CDR3 DNA: TGCAGTAGCGAGGGGCTCTTAGCCAAAAACATTCAGTACTTC.